The 7 T cell receptor beta chains in this list originate from one sample, sequenced in a study of T cells in Graves' hyperthyroidism and ophthalmopathy. RNA transcripts were the template for amplifying TCR beta CDR3 regions. TCR CDR3 regions were first amplified by RT-PCR with HTBI primers. Using its own MiXCR run on the multiplex PCR reads, TCRdb lists one record per CDR3 protein. The sample holds around 270,000 distinct CDR3 sequences, roughly 19% seen once. Sequences were obtained from blood. The receptor set was obtained from a middle-aged man with Graves' ophthalmopathy.

Only a few counts were recorded for this clonotype. The rearrangement links TRBV14 to TRBJ1-4; 8 nucleotides align to TRBD1. Trimming took 1 base from V and 8 from J; bases not matched to a gene: 9. Germline CDR1 and CDR2: SGHDN and FVKESK. The CDR3 runs 16 residues. DNA for the CDR3: TGTGCCAGCAGCCAAGGACTGGGACAGGCACACGAAAAACTGTTTTTT. Amino acid sequence: CASSQGLGQAHEKLFF.

This rearrangement joins TRBV20-1 to TRBJ2-7, with 15 positions matching TRBD2. The germline gives CDR1 DFQATT, CDR2 SNEGSKA (reference sequence). CDR3 length: 15 residues. With V trimmed by 5 bases and J by 5 bases, 7 bases remained unmatched. CDR3 amino acids: CSADGTSGRPHEQYF. The DNA for the CDR3 is TGCAGTGCTGACGGGACTAGCGGGAGGCCCCACGAGCAGTACTTC.

This clonotype was counted a single time. This sequence joins TRBV4-1 and TRBJ2-1; 10 nucleotides line up with TRBD1. The CDR3 runs to 15 residues. Per the germline V gene, CDR1 is MGHRA and CDR2 is YSYEKL. V lost 4 bases to trimming and J lost 5 bases; unmatched junction nucleotides: 5. CDR3 protein: CASSRPGQGDNEQFF. CDR3 coding DNA: TGCGCCAGCAGCCGTCCTGGACAGGGGGACAATGAGCAGTTCTTC.

This clonotype occurred many times. The chain uses TRBV6-5 and TRBJ1-1; no firm D call. The V and J ends lost 4 bases and 2 bases respectively, with 14 bases between them. Germline V gene sequence: CDR1 MNHEY, CDR2 SVGAGI. The CDR3 runs 15 residues. CDR3 loop: CASSFSLDGNTEAFF. The CDR3 region has the DNA TGTGCCAGCAGTTTCTCCTTGGACGGTAACACTGAAGCTTTCTTT.

The chain links TRBV12-5 to TRBJ1-3; D is ambiguous. Trimming left V 1 base short and J 0 bases short, with 13 bases between. Germline values: CDR1 LGHNT, CDR2 FRNRAP. The CDR3 runs 17 residues. This CDR3 reads CASGLDVDPRSGNTIYF. In DNA, the CDR3 is TGTGCTAGTGGTTTGGACGTGGACCCTCGCTCTGGAAACACCATATATTTT.

This clonotype has a count of ten or more. The chain uses TRBV7-9 and TRBJ2-3; 13 nucleotides agree with TRBD2. V shed 5 bases, J shed 5 bases, and the junction held 7 bases outside the gene matches. CDR3 length: 16 amino acids. In germline, CDR1 is SEHNR, CDR2 FQNEAQ (reference sequence). CDR3 sequence reads: CASSRGLAGAGDTQYF. The DNA of the CDR3 is TGTGCCAGCAGCCGAGGACTAGCGGGAGCAGGAGATACGCAGTATTTT. The full variable domain, rest sourced from reference TRBV7-9 and TRBJ2-3, is DTGVSQNPRHKITKRGQNVTFRCDPISEHNRLYWYRQTLGQGPEFLTYFQNEAQLEKSRLLSDRFSAERPKGSFSTLEIQRTEQGDSAMYLCASSRGLAGAGDTQYFGPGTRLTVL.

The chain recombines TRBV28 with TRBJ2-1; 7 bases align to TRBD2. V was clipped by 6 bases and J by 1 base; unmatched bases: 15. Germline CDR1 is MDHEN and CDR2 is SYDVKM. The CDR3 spans 18 residues. Here the CDR3 reads CASRGAGRRNKSYNEQFF. The CDR3 DNA is TGTGCCAGCAGGGGAGCGGGACGTCGCAATAAGTCCTACAATGAGCAGTTCTTC.